This T cell receptor beta chain was sequenced for a study of blood T cell repertoires in COVID-19. Study in general: Specimens from acute and convalescent COVID-19 originated in the United States, Italy and Spain. Nucleic acid was either cDNA or gDNA, and it came from T cells, B-cell-depleted T cells, or PBMCs.

V shed 6 bases and J shed 6 bases, with 16 bases lying between them. The CDR3 has 15 amino acids. Germline V gene data show CDR1 as KGHDR and CDR2 as SFDVKD. A Seattle source enrolled patients during active infection and followed them longitudinally. Per the authors' pipeline: Estimation of nucleated cell counts was performed using reference gene primer amplification. Produced via immunoSEQ multiplex PCR; TCRdb's table is partial and in-frame only. From that table come the V and J calls and clone size; the DNA was used to work out D and trimming. In the table there are tens of thousands of clones, roughly two thirds of which are singletons.

Specimen: peripheral blood. The sequence was collected from a woman aged 65 to 85 with COVID-19, enrolled during active disease. V usage is TRBV24-1 and J usage is TRBJ2-2, with D perhaps TRBD2 (6 bases). CDR3 DNA sequence: TGTGCCACCAGTCCAAGGGACTCCCCCCCCGGGGAGCTGTTTTTT. Amino acids: CATSPRDSPPGELFF.